This entry is about one T cell receptor (beta chain). The sample holds a few counts of this clone. This clone's antigen is unknown. Nothing much larger sits one base from this clone, and base qualities are not available. The sample belongs to a study of beta chain features in type 1 diabetes (dated by TCRdb to the late 2010s). Background on the whole study: No differences in mean age, gender distribution, total cell number or subset yield were found between patients and healthy donors. A total of approximately 100,000,000 sorted cells were examined across all samples, and the number of cells per subset was strongly correlated with RNA yield. In the study, recently diagnosed type 1 diabetes patients and matched healthy donors were compared on the TCRB repertoires of their sorted circulating CD4+ T cell subsets. Regulatory and stem cell-like memory subsets were obtained from only 8 patients and about 8 healthy donors, while naive and central memory subsets were obtained from all 30 or so donors. General study outcomes and caveats: HLA sub-analyses involved small numbers of individuals, so any influence of HLA type on TCRB rearrangement remained unresolved. PCR may preferentially amplify shorter templates, but because patient and control samples were amplified and corrected together, any resulting skew would affect both groups equally. At VDJ recombination sites, patients with type 1 diabetes made fewer insertions and deleted more nucleotides, a pattern implying thymic rearrangement abnormalities. Naive, central memory and regulatory TCRB repertoires appeared to be more similar among patients than among healthy donors. Because cDNA was sequenced instead of genomic DNA, activated cells with high expression could be over-represented, although the groups did not differ in activation or CD3 levels. In all four CD4+ subsets, TCRB CDR3 length was moderately but significantly shorter in type 1 diabetes patients.

The High Capacity cDNA Reverse Transcription Kit was used to reverse transcribe all of the isolated RNA, meaning that expressed TCRB transcripts were what got sequenced. Deep immunoSEQ sequencing was performed on naive, central memory and regulatory T cell samples, with an average of approximately 4 million total reads per sample. After sorted cells were lysed in RLT buffer, RNA was extracted with DNase-treated RNeasy Micro or Mini kits, with the choice depending on cell number. To prevent cross-contamination, each cell subset was processed individually, whereas patient and healthy donor samples were processed jointly. The immunoSEQ multiplex PCR was used to amplify TCRB sequences from cDNA, yielding 87-bp fragments that span the CDR3 region. Sequencing of the amplicons was performed on the Illumina HiSeq platform. As for the authors' bioinformatics: PCR bias was computationally corrected using synthetic template baselines, reads within Hamming distance 2 were collapsed, and singletons that could not be merged were discarded. Reads were aligned against IMGT so that V, D and J genes, CDR3 length and insertions or deletions at six rearrangement sites could be assigned. Within each subset, clonotype counts were normalized to the number of sorted cells before true diversity and Gini coefficients were calculated with the tcR R package. The overlap coefficient, calculated on TCRB nucleotide sequences, was used to measure repertoire sharing. TCRdb took this table from immuneACCESS and kept in-frame rearrangements with V and J called. Such tables lack part of the clones; where checked against another copy, unresolved V genes explain under half of the gap, and the rest is unexplained. The V and J calls and clone size are taken from that table; D and trimming were inferred from the DNA. Present in this sample are around 340,000 clones, less than 10% of which were seen just once. Of the sample, under 0.5% falls within the top ten clones.

Trimming leaves V shorter by 8 bases and J shorter by 7 bases, with the junction holding 12 bases beyond the gene matches. Including cysteine and phenylalanine, the CDR3 has 14 amino acids. Of all the DNA, just the CDR3 is kept, 42 bases in frame from base 1. CDR1 and CDR2 are drawn from the germline V gene: SQVTM, ANQGSEA. From each donor, a single peripheral blood sample of 95 to 150 mL on average was drawn into heparinised tubes. A BD FACSAria II and a panel including CD45RO, CCR7, CD25, CD127, CD95 and CD27 were used to sort naive, central memory, regulatory and stem cell-like memory CD4+ T cells. Every sorted population had a purity above 95%. PBMCs were isolated immediately by Lymphoprep density gradient centrifugation and stained directly without culture. So that batch effects would be minimized, each experiment stained and sorted samples in pairs, pairing one healthy donor with one patient.

The chain joins TRBV29-1 to TRBJ2-1, with 9 central nucleotides matching TRBD2. The TCR was taken from a woman younger than 35 in good health. Sequencing used central memory CD4+ T cells from blood. The CDR3 is CSSGTLLAGNEQFF. The DNA reads TGCAGCTCGGGGACGTTGCTAGCGGGAAATGAGCAGTTCTTC.